Described below is a single TCR beta chain sequence and its context. After removal of 2 bases from V and 3 bases from J, the junction contained 2 bases not matched to a gene. The CDR3 covers 14 residues. The germline V gene has CDR1 MNHNY and CDR2 SVGAGI (reference sequence). How the authors handled the data: Amplification from reference gene primers served as the basis for estimated nucleated cell counts. Assay used: immunoSEQ multiplex PCR; TCRdb lists only in-frame clones, some missing. V and J calls and clone size follow that table, whereas D and trimming were derived from the DNA. Among about 180,000 clones, roughly 84% were seen once, and the ten largest hold around 15%. This specimen comes from a study of blood T cell repertoires in COVID-19. Study-level background: Specimens from acute and convalescent COVID-19 originated in the United States, Italy and Spain.

Participants were aged about 18 to 100 years from 24 US areas. V gene TRBV6-6 combines with J gene TRBJ2-7; 9 bases agree with TRBD1. The clonotype originates from a man aged 45-60 years who had recovered from COVID-19. The sample taken for sequencing was PBMCs or T cells enriched from blood (not recorded which). CDR3 loop: CASSYETGGYEQYF. The CDR3 DNA reads TGTGCCAGCAGTTACGAGACAGGGGGCTACGAGCAGTACTTC.